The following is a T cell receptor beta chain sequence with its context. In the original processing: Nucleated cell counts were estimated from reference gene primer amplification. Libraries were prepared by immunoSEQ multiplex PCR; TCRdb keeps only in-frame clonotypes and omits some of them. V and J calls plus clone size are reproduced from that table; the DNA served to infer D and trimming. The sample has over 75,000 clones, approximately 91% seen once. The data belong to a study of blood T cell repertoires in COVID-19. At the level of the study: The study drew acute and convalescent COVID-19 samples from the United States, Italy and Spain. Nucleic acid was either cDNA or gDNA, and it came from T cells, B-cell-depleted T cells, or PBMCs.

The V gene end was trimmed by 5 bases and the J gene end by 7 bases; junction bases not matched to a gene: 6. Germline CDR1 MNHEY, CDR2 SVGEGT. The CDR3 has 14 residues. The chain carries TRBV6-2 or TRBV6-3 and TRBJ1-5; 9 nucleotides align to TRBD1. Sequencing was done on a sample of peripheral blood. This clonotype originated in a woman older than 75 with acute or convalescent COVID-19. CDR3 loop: CASSIQGAWQPQHF. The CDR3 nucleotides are TGTGCCAGCAGTATACAGGGGGCATGGCAGCCCCAGCATTTT.